The sequence of this TCR beta chain was determined in a study of blood T cell repertoires in COVID-19 (dated by TCRdb to the early 2020s). The study in broad terms: Collaborator samples came from the United States, Italy and Spain and covered acute and convalescent phases of COVID-19. HLA class I and class II types, where available, came from metadata supplied by the sample provider rather than from assay-based typing. The samples were drawn from two sources: the first 160 participants of the ongoing ImmuneRACE study, and 950 to 1,500 subjects contributed by 6 global collaborators. The material from the prospective study consisted of cDNA or gDNA derived from T cells, B-cell-depleted T cells, or PBMCs. Deeply sampled blood TCRbeta repertoires from subjects exposed to, actively infected with, or recovered from COVID-19 were included in the dataset. A freely available public database, intended as a resource for researchers studying the immune response to SARS-CoV-2, is where the repertoires were released. The sample metadata nearly always contained a de-identified subject ID, COVID-19 status, age in years and sex.

What the authors observed across the whole study: The quantity of clinical and demographic metadata differed by source and by participant and was supplied without curation.

On this clone: Its antigen remains unidentified. Base quality data are lacking; no much larger clone is found one base away.

The V and J ends are trimmed by 0 bases and 4 bases, leaving 20 bases between them. The CDR3, from cysteine to phenylalanine, totals 18 residues. The retained sequence is limited to the CDR3, 54 bases, with the frame set at the first base. As encoded in the germline V gene, CDR1 is LGHNA while CDR2 is YSLEER. Participants in the prospective study were aged roughly 18 to 90 years, lived in approximately 26 United States geographic areas, and enrolled through a virtual design. In the prospective study, cohorts were assigned on the basis of participant-reported clinical history obtained from a screening survey and a study questionnaire. In the prospective study, whole blood, serum and a nasopharyngeal or oropharyngeal swab were collected from each participant by mobile phlebotomists. Additional blood draws and questionnaires over a roughly two-month period could optionally be provided by prospective study participants. Before DNA extraction, blood samples from the prospective study were shipped at room temperature or frozen.

The immunoSEQ Assay, a bias-controlled multiplex PCR, was used to amplify TCRbeta CDR3 regions from genomic DNA. The study's own analysis went as follows. Within the assay, amplification of reference gene primers was used to estimate how many nucleated cells each sample contained. To quantify the absolute abundance of each unique TCRbeta CDR3 rearrangement, sequence reads were collapsed and filtered. Productive Simpson clonality was computed per sample as the square root of Simpson's diversity index over productive rearrangements. The table was pulled from immuneACCESS by TCRdb, which kept in-frame rearrangements only. Such tables lose some clones; where checked, under half of the loss comes from unresolved V genes, and the rest has no known cause. V, J and clone size reflect that table, while D and trimming were determined from the DNA. This sample gives about 260,000 clones in total; just under 90% of them show up just once. Jointly, the top ten make up over 4% of the sample.

Specimen: PBMCs or T cells enriched from blood (not recorded which). The sequence joins TRBV4-3 to TRBJ2-3, and perhaps TRBD1 as D gene, on 6 matching bases. This clonotype originated in a woman younger than 45 with acute COVID-19. The CDR3 here reads CASSQDFSQGLIPDTQYF. Here is the DNA: TGCGCCAGCAGCCAAGATTTCTCACAGGGTTTAATCCCAGATACGCAGTATTTT.